A selection of T cell receptor beta chains follows, all from one sample in a study of response to subunit inactivated influenza vaccine. TCRdb independently ran MiXCR on the RT-PCR reads; one entry per CDR3 protein. The repertoire holds 200,000 to 300,000 distinct CDR3 sequences, with 10% to 15% as singletons. This specimen was non-naive T cells sorted from PBMCs, taken less than 15 days before vaccination. The receptors here all came from a man in his fifties who received an inactivated influenza vaccine. CDR3s include the opening cysteine and the closing phenylalanine or tryptophan. The D gene is left open where the match is weak. Clone size is given for some rows only: seen once, a few or many times, or a class if the clone is expanded.

clone_size: -; v_call: TRBV6-6; cdr3_length: 11; j_call: TRBJ2-5; d_call: -; cdr3_nt: TGTGCCAGCAGTTACAAAGAGACCCAGTACTTC; cdr3_aa: CASSYKETQYF
clone_size: few; v_call: TRBV4-3; cdr3_length: 14; j_call: TRBJ1-5; d_call: -; cdr3_nt: TGCGCCAGCAGCCAAGATCGGCGGGACCAGCCCCAGCATTTT; cdr3_aa: CASSQDRRDQPQHF
clone_size: -; v_call: TRBV27; cdr3_length: 16; j_call: TRBJ2-3; d_call: TRBD1; cdr3_nt: TGTGCCAGCAGGGGACAGCCGAGCCTTGGCACAGATACGCAGTATTTT; cdr3_aa: CASRGQPSLGTDTQYF
clone_size: -; v_call: TRBV7-8; cdr3_length: 14; j_call: TRBJ2-3; d_call: -; cdr3_nt: TGTGCCAGCAGCCCTTTTATAAGACAAGATACGCAGTATTTT; cdr3_aa: CASSPFIRQDTQYF
clone_size: few; v_call: TRBV12-3/TRBV12-4; cdr3_length: 14; j_call: TRBJ2-7; d_call: -; cdr3_nt: TGTGCCAGCAGTGGGATTGGCCTATCCTACGAGCAGTACTTC; cdr3_aa: CASSGIGLSYEQYF
clone_size: -; v_call: TRBV6-2/TRBV6-3; cdr3_length: 16; j_call: TRBJ2-3; d_call: -; cdr3_nt: TGTGCCAGCAGTCAACCAACCCCATCAAGCACAGATACGCAGTATTTT; cdr3_aa: CASSQPTPSSTDTQYF
clone_size: few; v_call: TRBV6-1; cdr3_length: 15; j_call: TRBJ1-5; d_call: TRBD1; cdr3_nt: TGTGCCAGCAGTCAACATGGGACAGGGGCTCAGCCCCAGCATTTT; cdr3_aa: CASSQHGTGAQPQHF
clone_size: -; v_call: TRBV24-1; cdr3_length: 14; j_call: TRBJ2-3; d_call: -; cdr3_nt: TGTGCCACCAGTGATTCCGACGGCACAGATACGCAGTATTTT; cdr3_aa: CATSDSDGTDTQYF
clone_size: many; v_call: TRBV20-1; cdr3_length: 12; j_call: TRBJ1-2; d_call: -; cdr3_nt: TGCAGTGCTTCTGACAGTATCTATGGCTACACCTTC; cdr3_aa: CSASDSIYGYTF
clone_size: few; v_call: TRBV7-2; cdr3_length: 16; j_call: TRBJ2-5; d_call: -; cdr3_nt: TGTGCCAGCAGCTTAGTCGTCGGATTGAAGCAAGAGACCCAGTACTTC; cdr3_aa: CASSLVVGLKQETQYF
clone_size: -; v_call: TRBV10-3; cdr3_length: 14; j_call: TRBJ2-2; d_call: -; cdr3_nt: TGTGCCATCAGAGCGGACGTCAACACCGGGGAGCTGTTTTTT; cdr3_aa: CAIRADVNTGELFF
clone_size: many; v_call: TRBV6-2/TRBV6-3; cdr3_length: 9; j_call: TRBJ2-5; d_call: -; cdr3_nt: TGTGCCAGCGGTGAGACCCAGTACTTC; cdr3_aa: CASGETQYF
clone_size: few; v_call: TRBV7-2; cdr3_length: 13; j_call: TRBJ2-5; d_call: -; cdr3_nt: TGTGCCAGCAGGCCGGCGGGGGCGGAGACCCAGTACTTC; cdr3_aa: CASRPAGAETQYF
clone_size: -; v_call: TRBV4-2; cdr3_length: 17; j_call: TRBJ2-6; d_call: TRBD1; cdr3_nt: TGTGCCAGCAGCCAGTCCGGGACAGGGGCTGGGGCCAACGTCCTGACTTTC; cdr3_aa: CASSQSGTGAGANVLTF
clone_size: few; v_call: TRBV6-1; cdr3_length: 16; j_call: TRBJ2-3; d_call: TRBD2; cdr3_nt: TGTGCCAGCAGGCAACACGGGGGGGGCGGCACAGATACGCAGTATTTT; cdr3_aa: CASRQHGGGGTDTQYF
clone_size: few; v_call: TRBV5-1; cdr3_length: 16; j_call: TRBJ2-2; d_call: -; cdr3_nt: TGCGCCAGCAGCCTTCAAACCAGGGGGGTATCCGGGGAGCTGTTTTTT; cdr3_aa: CASSLQTRGVSGELFF
clone_size: few; v_call: TRBV20-1; cdr3_length: 15; j_call: TRBJ2-5; d_call: -; cdr3_nt: TGCAGTGCTAGCTCGGGACCACTTAAACAAGAGACCCAGTACTTC; cdr3_aa: CSASSGPLKQETQYF
clone_size: many; v_call: TRBV12-3/TRBV12-4; cdr3_length: 13; j_call: TRBJ2-1; d_call: -; cdr3_nt: TGTGCCAGCAGTTACCTCGGGTCGAATGAGCAGTTCTTC; cdr3_aa: CASSYLGSNEQFF
clone_size: many; v_call: TRBV5-1; cdr3_length: 15; j_call: TRBJ2-7; d_call: -; cdr3_nt: TGCGCCAGCAGCGGGGAGCAGGGACGATCCTACGAGCAGTACTTC; cdr3_aa: CASSGEQGRSYEQYF
clone_size: many; v_call: TRBV7-9; cdr3_length: 15; j_call: TRBJ2-2; d_call: -; cdr3_nt: TGTGCCAGCAGCCTAGGGACCGGGAACACCGGGGAGCTGTTTTTT; cdr3_aa: CASSLGTGNTGELFF
clone_size: many; v_call: TRBV6-1; cdr3_length: 13; j_call: TRBJ1-5; d_call: -; cdr3_nt: TGTGCCAGCAGAGTCGGGGGCAATCAGCCCCAGCATTTT; cdr3_aa: CASRVGGNQPQHF
clone_size: many; v_call: TRBV9; cdr3_length: 14; j_call: TRBJ2-5; d_call: -; cdr3_nt: TGTGCCAGCAGCGTAGGGACTTGGCAAGGTACCCAGTACTTC; cdr3_aa: CASSVGTWQGTQYF
clone_size: few; v_call: TRBV28; cdr3_length: 15; j_call: TRBJ1-1; d_call: TRBD1; cdr3_nt: TGTGCCAGCAGTCGACCGGGACAGGAGAACACTGAAGCTTTCTTT; cdr3_aa: CASSRPGQENTEAFF
clone_size: few; v_call: TRBV11-2; cdr3_length: 15; j_call: TRBJ2-7; d_call: TRBD2; cdr3_nt: TGTGCCAGCAGCTTAGACCTAGCGGGAGGGTTCGAGCAGTACTTC; cdr3_aa: CASSLDLAGGFEQYF
clone_size: many; v_call: TRBV7-9; cdr3_length: 16; j_call: TRBJ2-1; d_call: -; cdr3_nt: TGTGCCAGCAGTTTGGACAGAGGGGGCTCCTACAATGAGCAGTTCTTC; cdr3_aa: CASSLDRGGSYNEQFF
clone_size: -; v_call: TRBV6-2/TRBV6-3; cdr3_length: 16; j_call: TRBJ2-3; d_call: TRBD2; cdr3_nt: TGTGCCAGCAGCAATCCACTAGCGGACGGCACAGATACGCAGTATTTT; cdr3_aa: CASSNPLADGTDTQYF
clone_size: -; v_call: TRBV12-3/TRBV12-4; cdr3_length: 14; j_call: TRBJ2-7; d_call: TRBD1; cdr3_nt: TGTGCCAGCAGCCCAGGGACAGGGATCGCCGAGCAGTACTTC; cdr3_aa: CASSPGTGIAEQYF
clone_size: many; v_call: TRBV4-2; cdr3_length: 14; j_call: TRBJ1-4; d_call: -; cdr3_nt: TGTGCCAGCAGCCAAGATTTCAGGGAGAAAAAACTGTTTTTT; cdr3_aa: CASSQDFREKKLFF
clone_size: few; v_call: TRBV7-2; cdr3_length: 13; j_call: TRBJ2-7; d_call: -; cdr3_nt: TGTGCCAGCAGTTCACCTCCCCTCTACGAGCAGTACTTC; cdr3_aa: CASSSPPLYEQYF
clone_size: -; v_call: TRBV29-1; cdr3_length: 11; j_call: TRBJ1-2; d_call: -; cdr3_nt: TGCAGCGTTCGCGCAGGGGATGGCTACACCTTC; cdr3_aa: CSVRAGDGYTF
clone_size: many; v_call: TRBV5-1; cdr3_length: 18; j_call: TRBJ2-6; d_call: -; cdr3_nt: TGCGCCAGCAGCTTGGCCCCGACAGGTGACTCTGGGGCCAACGTCCTGACTTTC; cdr3_aa: CASSLAPTGDSGANVLTF
clone_size: few; v_call: TRBV7-8; cdr3_length: 15; j_call: TRBJ1-2; d_call: -; cdr3_nt: TGTGCCAGCAGCTCGTCCAGGAAAGCTAACTATGGCTACACCTTC; cdr3_aa: CASSSSRKANYGYTF
clone_size: -; v_call: TRBV28; cdr3_length: 16; j_call: TRBJ1-4; d_call: TRBD1; cdr3_nt: TGTGCCAGCAGTAGCTTTCAGTGGACAGGGGATGAAAAACTGTTTTTT; cdr3_aa: CASSSFQWTGDEKLFF
clone_size: -; v_call: TRBV6-4; cdr3_length: 15; j_call: TRBJ2-2; d_call: TRBD2; cdr3_nt: TGTGCCAGCAGTGCTACTAGCGGGGGTTTCGGGGAGCTGTTTTTT; cdr3_aa: CASSATSGGFGELFF
clone_size: many; v_call: TRBV5-4; cdr3_length: 15; j_call: TRBJ1-1; d_call: TRBD1; cdr3_nt: TGTGCCAGCAGCTTGGAAGGGACAGGGAACACTGAAGCTTTCTTT; cdr3_aa: CASSLEGTGNTEAFF
clone_size: few; v_call: TRBV7-9; cdr3_length: 12; j_call: TRBJ2-7; d_call: -; cdr3_nt: TGTGCCAGCAGCTTAATAAGTGGAGAGCAGTACTTC; cdr3_aa: CASSLISGEQYF
clone_size: few; v_call: TRBV6-1; cdr3_length: 16; j_call: TRBJ2-7; d_call: TRBD2; cdr3_nt: TGTGCCAGCAGCGACCCTAGCGGGAGGGCCTTTTACGAGCAGTACTTC; cdr3_aa: CASSDPSGRAFYEQYF
clone_size: few; v_call: TRBV12-3/TRBV12-4; cdr3_length: 16; j_call: TRBJ2-1; d_call: TRBD2; cdr3_nt: TGTGCCAGCAGTTTCGGACTAGCGGGGACCTACAATGAGCAGTTCTTC; cdr3_aa: CASSFGLAGTYNEQFF
clone_size: few; v_call: TRBV5-1; cdr3_length: 12; j_call: TRBJ2-5; d_call: -; cdr3_nt: TGCGCCAGCAGCTTGGGATCGGAGACCCAGTACTTC; cdr3_aa: CASSLGSETQYF
clone_size: few; v_call: TRBV12-3/TRBV12-4; cdr3_length: 15; j_call: TRBJ2-4; d_call: TRBD2; cdr3_nt: TGTGCCAGCAGCTCGGGACTAGCGGGGGAAAACATTCAGTACTTC; cdr3_aa: CASSSGLAGENIQYF
clone_size: many; v_call: TRBV10-3; cdr3_length: 14; j_call: TRBJ1-2; d_call: -; cdr3_nt: TGTGCCATCAGTGCCTTGGATTTGGCCTATGGCTACACCTTC; cdr3_aa: CAISALDLAYGYTF
clone_size: -; v_call: TRBV27; cdr3_length: 16; j_call: TRBJ2-7; d_call: TRBD1; cdr3_nt: TGTGCCAGCAGTTTATCAAGGACAGGGAGCTCCTACGAGCATTACTTC; cdr3_aa: CASSLSRTGSSYEHYF